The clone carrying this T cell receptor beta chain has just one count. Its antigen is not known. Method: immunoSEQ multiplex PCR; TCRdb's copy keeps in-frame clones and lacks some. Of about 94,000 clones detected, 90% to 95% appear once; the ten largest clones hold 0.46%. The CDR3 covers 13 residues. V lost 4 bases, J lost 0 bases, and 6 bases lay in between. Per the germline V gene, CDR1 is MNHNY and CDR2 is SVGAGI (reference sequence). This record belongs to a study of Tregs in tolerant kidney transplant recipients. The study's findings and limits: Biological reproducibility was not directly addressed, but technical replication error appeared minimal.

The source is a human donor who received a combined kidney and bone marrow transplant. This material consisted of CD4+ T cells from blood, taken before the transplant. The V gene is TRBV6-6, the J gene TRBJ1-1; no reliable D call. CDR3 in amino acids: CASSSAVNTEAFF. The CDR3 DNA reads TGTGCCAGCAGTTCGGCGGTGAACACTGAAGCTTTCTTT.